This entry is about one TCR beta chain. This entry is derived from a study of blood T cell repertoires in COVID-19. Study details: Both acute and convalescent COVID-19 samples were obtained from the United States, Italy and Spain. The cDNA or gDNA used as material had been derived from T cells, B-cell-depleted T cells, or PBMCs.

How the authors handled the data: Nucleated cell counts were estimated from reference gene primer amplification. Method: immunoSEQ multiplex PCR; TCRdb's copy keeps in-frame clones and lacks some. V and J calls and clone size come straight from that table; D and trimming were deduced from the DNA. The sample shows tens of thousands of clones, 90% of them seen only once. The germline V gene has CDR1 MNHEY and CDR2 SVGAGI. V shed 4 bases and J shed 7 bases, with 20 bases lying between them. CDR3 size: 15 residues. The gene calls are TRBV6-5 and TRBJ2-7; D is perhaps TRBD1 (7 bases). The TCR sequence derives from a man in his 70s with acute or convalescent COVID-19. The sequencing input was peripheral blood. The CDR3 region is CASSSGGSGPSEQYF. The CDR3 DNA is TGTGCCAGCAGTTCAGGGGGGTCGGGGCCCTCTGAGCAGTACTTC.